The 29 T cell receptor beta chains listed next were all sequenced from one sample in a study of blood T cell repertoires in COVID-19 (TCRdb year 2020). Libraries came from the immunoSEQ multiplex PCR assay. The table was pulled from immuneACCESS by TCRdb, which kept in-frame rearrangements only. Such tables lose some clones; where checked, under half of the loss comes from unresolved V genes, and the rest has no known cause. The sample table records about 28,000 clones; approximately 76% of these occur just once. The ten largest clones add up to 30% to 45% of the sample. What was sequenced was peripheral blood. These receptors were obtained from a man between 65 and 80 years old with acute or convalescent COVID-19.

V and J are TRBV30 and TRBJ1-6, with 9 bases fitting TRBD1. The CDR3 length is 14 residues. V lost 3 bases and J lost 12; bases outside the gene matches: 9. CDR1 GTSNPN and CDR2 SVGIG come from the germline V gene (reference sequence). CDR3 loop: CAWSLGQGFLPLHF. In DNA, the CDR3 is TGTGCCTGGAGCTTGGGACAGGGATTTTTACCCCTCCACTTT.

This sequence joins TRBV7-2 and TRBJ2-3; D possibly corresponds to TRBD1 (5 bases). Trimming stripped 5 bases from V and 4 bases from J, with 13 bases between. CDR3 length: 14 amino acids. From germline, CDR1 is SGHTA and CDR2 FQGNSA. CDR3: CASSPGSVPDTQYF. For the CDR3, the DNA is TGTGCCAGCAGCCCAGGGTCAGTACCAGATACGCAGTATTTT.

The chain is built from TRBV5-5 and TRBJ2-2, with D perhaps TRBD2 (5 bases). The CDR3 loop spans 17 amino acids. The germline V and J ends were trimmed by 1 base and 5 bases, with 18 bases remaining between them. Germline CDR1 and CDR2: SGHKS and YYEKEE (reference sequence). The chain's CDR3 is CASSLITWGSETGELFF. CDR3 in DNA: TGTGCCAGCAGCTTGATTACCTGGGGTAGCGAGACCGGGGAGCTGTTTTTT.

J is TRBJ1-1 and V is TRBV30, with 7 bases aligning to TRBD1. The CDR3 sequence is 16 residues long. Germline CDR1 reads GTSNPN; CDR2 reads SVGIG (reference sequence). Trimming cost V 3 bases and J 0 bases; bases outside gene matches: 10. CDR3 nucleotide sequence: TGTGCCTGGAGGGACACCGGGACAGTCATGAACACTGAAGCTTTCTTT. Translated: CAWRDTGTVMNTEAFF.

The chain combines TRBV5-6 with TRBJ1-2; TRBD1 matches at 7 bases. The V gene end was trimmed by 2 bases and the J gene end by 5 bases; junction bases not matched to a gene: 12. The CDR3 is 16 amino acids. Germline V gene data show CDR1 as SGHDT and CDR2 as YYEEEE. CDR3 in amino acids: CASSLRGQSKAYGYTF. CDR3 bases: TGTGCCAGCAGCTTAAGGGGACAGAGTAAGGCGTATGGCTACACCTTC.

The chain recombines TRBV28 with TRBJ2-3; 10 bases match TRBD2. Germline CDR1 reads MDHEN; CDR2 reads SYDVKM. This CDR3 is 17 amino acids long. V lost 5 bases to trimming and J lost 5 bases; unmatched junction nucleotides: 13. CDR3 sequence (DNA): TGTGCCAGCAGTCCCCCTAGCGGGAGCGACCACCGAGATACGCAGTATTTT. Residues: CASSPPSGSDHRDTQYF. Filled out from reference TRBV28 and TRBJ2-3, the complete variable domain reads DVKVTQSSRYLVKRTGEKVFLECVQDMDHENMFWYRQDPGLGLRLIYFSYDVKMKEKGDIPEGYSVSREKKERFSLILESASTNQTSMYLCASSPPSGSDHRDTQYFGPGTRLTVL.

The CDR3 coding sequence is TGTGCCTGGAGTGTACAATTAGGACAGGGACTATTTGGCTACACCTTC. Amino acids: CAWSVQLGQGLFGYTF. The rearrangement uses TRBV30 and TRBJ1-2, with 8 bases identical to TRBD1. V was clipped by 0 bases and J by 7 bases; unmatched bases: 13. Germline CDR1 and CDR2: GTSNPN and SVGIG (reference sequence). The CDR3 covers 16 residues.

The genes are TRBV27 and TRBJ2-5, with a possible D match to TRBD2 (5 bases). The germline CDR1 and CDR2 sequences are MNHEY and SMNVEV (reference sequence). Trimming took off 3 bases at V and 2 bases at J, with 19 bases between the two ends. CDR3 length equals 17 residues. The CDR3 DNA is TGTGCCAGCAGTTTCTCCCCCCACGGGAAATCTCAAGAGACCCAGTACTTC. As protein: CASSFSPHGKSQETQYF.

The chain combines TRBV6-2 or TRBV6-3 with TRBJ1-5; the match to TRBD1 covers 9 bases. V lost 6 bases and J lost 0; bases outside the gene matches: 9. The CDR3 loop spans 17 amino acids. Germline V gives CDR1 MNHEY, CDR2 SVGEGT. The CDR3 bases are TGTGCCAGCAGCAGAATTACAGGGGGCTATAGCAATCAGCCCCAGCATTTT. Amino acid sequence: CASSRITGGYSNQPQHF.

The rearrangement links TRBV5-4 to TRBJ1-2; 8 positions agree with TRBD1. From germline, CDR1 is SGHNT and CDR2 YYREEE (reference sequence). The J segment lost 5 bases and the V segment lost 4 bases, leaving 7 bases of the junction unmatched. CDR3 length: 14 residues. The CDR3 region is CASSADRGFYGYTF. The CDR3 DNA is TGTGCCAGCAGCGCCGACAGGGGATTTTATGGCTACACCTTC.

This clone was seen a single time. The chain joins TRBV24-1 to TRBJ2-5; TRBD2 matches at 8 bases. The CDR3 contains 15 residues. Germline V gene sequence: CDR1 KGHDR, CDR2 SFDVKD. V lost 4 bases and J lost 3; bases outside the gene matches: 6. Written as DNA, the CDR3 is TGTGCCACCAGTGAGGGAGGAGCGGGGGAAGAGACCCAGTACTTC. Translation gives CATSEGGAGEETQYF.

This sequence joins TRBV20-1 and TRBJ2-1, with a weak D call TRBD1 (6 bases). V was shortened by 6 bases and J by 12 bases, with 12 bases between the two germline ends. The germline CDR1 and CDR2 sequences are DFQATT and SNEGSKA (reference sequence). The CDR3 runs to 10 residues. The CDR3 DNA sequence: TGCAGTGCCAGGACAGCGTGGCAGTTCTTC. This gives the protein CSARTAWQFF.

This chain uses TRBV28 with TRBJ2-4; TRBD1 agrees at 7 bases. The CDR3 loop spans 13 amino acids. Trimming removed 6 bases from V and 8 bases from J; junction bases left unmatched: 7. Germline V gene lookup returns CDR1 MDHEN and CDR2 SYDVKM. CDR3 region: CASRKQGVDIQYF. CDR3 DNA sequence: TGTGCCAGCAGGAAGCAGGGGGTGGACATTCAGTACTTC.

The chain recombines TRBV20-1 with TRBJ2-7; 10 bases fit TRBD1. Trimming removed 3 bases from V and 5 bases from J; junction bases left unmatched: 16. Germline V gene lookup returns CDR1 DFQATT and CDR2 SNEGSKA (reference sequence). The CDR3 length is 17 residues. This chain's CDR3 is CSASPTLPRTGGDEQYF. The CDR3 nucleotides are TGCAGTGCTAGTCCCACTTTGCCCCGGACAGGGGGGGACGAGCAGTACTTC.

This clone came up a few times. The chain combines TRBV24-1 with TRBJ2-1; 10 bases fit TRBD2. The germline V gene has CDR1 KGHDR and CDR2 SFDVKD. The CDR3 totals 17 residues. V was pared by 1 base and J by 9 bases, with 11 bases of the junction left unmatched. The CDR3 here is CATSDFTASGSKSEQFF. In nucleotides, the CDR3 is TGTGCCACCAGTGATTTTACGGCTAGCGGGAGCAAGAGTGAGCAGTTCTTC.

The rearrangement uses TRBV3-1 (or the pseudogene TRBV3-2) and TRBJ1-2; the match to TRBD1 covers 8 bases. The CDR3 totals 12 residues. Germline-derived CDR1 and CDR2 are LGHDT and YNNKEL (reference sequence). Germline trimming cut 6 bases from V and 8 bases from J; bases unmatched to any gene: 5. In nucleotides, the CDR3 is TGTGCCAGCAGGGACAGGGTACAAGGCTACACCTTC. The encoded protein is CASRDRVQGYTF.

The genes are TRBV19 and TRBJ2-7; TRBD1 matches at 9 bases. CDR1 is LNHDA, CDR2 SQIVND, per germline (reference sequence). The V and J ends lost 5 bases and 2 bases, in that order; junction bases with no gene match: 7. The CDR3 sequence is 15 residues long. CDR3 DNA: TGTGCCAGTAGTGACCGGGACAGGGTCACCTACGAGCAGTACTTC. As protein: CASSDRDRVTYEQYF.

Here the CDR3 DNA reads TGTGCCAGCAGTTACTCGACTAGCGTGGGAAACATTCAGTACTTC. It is translated as CASSYSTSVGNIQYF. The chain recombines TRBV6-5 with TRBJ2-4; 8 nucleotides agree with TRBD2. From germline, CDR1 is MNHEY and CDR2 SVGAGI. There are 15 residues in the CDR3. V shed 0 bases, J shed 6 bases, and the junction held 4 bases outside the gene matches.

The V call is TRBV2, the J call TRBJ2-7, with 8 bases identical to TRBD1. The CDR3 sequence is 13 residues long. The trim removed 7 bases at V and 6 bases at J, leaving 8 bases unmatched. Germline CDR1 SNHLY, CDR2 FYNNEI. The CDR3 DNA reads TGTGCCAGCAACTCACAGGGGGGTCTCGAGCAGTACTTC. This translates into CASNSQGGLEQYF.

The rearrangement uses TRBV10-2 and TRBJ2-2, with D perhaps matching TRBD1 (5 bases). The germline V gene has CDR1 WSHSY and CDR2 SAAADI. V lost 7 bases and J 0 bases, leaving 12 bases between the germline ends. This CDR3 spans 15 amino acids. CDR3 loop: CASNWGGSNTGELFF. The CDR3 coding sequence is TGCGCCAGCAACTGGGGCGGCTCGAACACCGGGGAGCTGTTTTTT.

This chain links TRBV5-8 with TRBJ2-7, with 11 bases identical to TRBD1. The CDR3 runs 15 residues. Trimming at V came to 6 bases and at J to 4 bases, leaving 9 bases not matched to a gene. CDR1 SGHTS and CDR2 YDEGEE come from the germline V gene. CDR3 in DNA: TGTGCCAGCACCGACCCCGGGACAGGGGGTTACGAGCAGTACTTC. Translated: CASTDPGTGGYEQYF.

This chain uses TRBV18 with TRBJ1-1; D possibly corresponds to TRBD1 (5 bases). The germline CDR1 and CDR2 sequences are KGHSH and LQKENI. The CDR3 is made up of 13 amino acids. Trimming removed 6 bases from V and 2 bases from J, with 10 bases in between. The CDR3 DNA reads as TGTGCCAGCTCCGATGGACAAAACACTGAAGCTTTCTTT. It encodes CASSDGQNTEAFF.

The chain combines TRBV7-9 with TRBJ1-1; no definite D call. V was clipped by 6 bases and J by 1 base, with 9 bases between them. Germline V gene data show CDR1 as SEHNR and CDR2 as FQNEAQ (reference sequence). The CDR3 runs to 13 residues. This chain's CDR3 is CASSYRQNTEAFF. The CDR3 DNA follows: TGTGCCAGCAGTTATCGACAGAACACTGAAGCTTTCTTT.

V is TRBV7-8 and J is TRBJ1-5, with D perhaps matching TRBD1 (5 bases). Per the germline V gene, CDR1 is SGHVS and CDR2 is FQNEAQ. V was clipped by 5 bases and J by 4 bases, with 18 bases between them. The CDR3 runs 16 residues. As DNA, the CDR3 is TGTGCCAGCAGCCTCCTTCCCGGGACTCAGAATCAGCCCCAGCATTTT. This encodes CASSLLPGTQNQPQHF. The whole variable domain, remainder taken from reference TRBV7-8 and TRBJ1-5, is GAGVSQSPRYKVAKRGQDVALRCDPISGHVSLFWYQQALGQGPEFLTYFQNEAQLDKSGLPSDRFFAERPEGSVSTLKIQRTQQEDSAVYLCASSLLPGTQNQPQHFGDGTRLSIL.

This chain joins TRBV6-5 and TRBJ2-7; TRBD2 matches 11 bases. The ends lost 8 bases at V and 5 bases at J; junction bases unmatched: 8. CDR1 is MNHEY, CDR2 SVGAGI, per germline. This CDR3 has 14 residues. CDR3 sequence: CASGRLAGSDEQYF. The CDR3 DNA reads as TGTGCCAGCGGACGACTAGCGGGAAGCGACGAGCAGTACTTC.

The gene calls are TRBV14 and TRBJ2-3; possible D gene TRBD1, 6 bases. The CDR3 is 13 residues long. CDR1 is SGHDN and CDR2 is FVKESK in the germline V gene. Trimming shortened V by 4 bases and J by 4 bases, and 9 bases separated the two germline ends. CDR3 region: CASSRWTADTQYF. Here the CDR3 DNA reads TGTGCCAGCAGCCGGTGGACAGCAGATACGCAGTATTTT.

The CDR3 DNA is TGTGCCAGCGGACAACGGACGGAAGAGACCCAGTACTTC. Encoded protein: CASGQRTEETQYF. The rearrangement joins TRBV7-2 to TRBJ2-5, with D maybe TRBD1 (5 bases). Trimming removed 8 bases at V and 3 bases at J, with 13 bases between. This CDR3 region has 13 residues. Germline-derived CDR1 and CDR2 are SGHTA and FQGNSA.

This clone was detected only a few times. The rearrangement joins TRBV2 to TRBJ2-7; D may be TRBD2 (5 bases). This CDR3 comprises 13 residues. Germline lookup yields CDR1 SNHLY and CDR2 FYNNEI. The V end was cut by 6 bases, the J end by 4 bases, with 13 bases between. The CDR3 sequence: CASRAGIFYEQYF. CDR3 bases: TGTGCCAGCAGGGCCGGGATTTTTTACGAGCAGTACTTC.

This chain joins TRBV18 and TRBJ2-1, with 8 bases identical to TRBD2. CDR1 is KGHSH, CDR2 LQKENI, per germline. V dropped 4 bases and J dropped 6; count of bases not matched to a gene: 8. This CDR3 comprises 15 residues. The CDR3 DNA sequence: TGTGCCAGCTCACGGGAAGCGGGAGAGCTCAATGAGCAGTTCTTC. Translated, it gives CASSREAGELNEQFF.